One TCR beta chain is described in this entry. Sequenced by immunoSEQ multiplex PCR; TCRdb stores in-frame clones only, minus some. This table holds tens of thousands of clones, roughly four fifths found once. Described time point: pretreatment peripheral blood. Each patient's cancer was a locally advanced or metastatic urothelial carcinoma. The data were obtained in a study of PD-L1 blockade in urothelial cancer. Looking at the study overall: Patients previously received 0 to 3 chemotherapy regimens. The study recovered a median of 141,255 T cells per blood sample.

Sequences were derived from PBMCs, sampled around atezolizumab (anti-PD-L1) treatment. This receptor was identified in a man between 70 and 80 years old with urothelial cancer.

The CDR3 nucleotides are TGTGCCAGCAGCTTAGCGAGGACAGGGTGGAATGAAGCTTTCTTT. It specifies CASSLARTGWNEAFF. The chain uses TRBV7-2 and TRBJ1-1; TRBD1 matches 8 bases. With V trimmed by 0 bases and J by 7 bases, 7 bases remained unmatched. The germline V gene has CDR1 SGHTA and CDR2 FQGNSA. The CDR3 contains 15 residues.